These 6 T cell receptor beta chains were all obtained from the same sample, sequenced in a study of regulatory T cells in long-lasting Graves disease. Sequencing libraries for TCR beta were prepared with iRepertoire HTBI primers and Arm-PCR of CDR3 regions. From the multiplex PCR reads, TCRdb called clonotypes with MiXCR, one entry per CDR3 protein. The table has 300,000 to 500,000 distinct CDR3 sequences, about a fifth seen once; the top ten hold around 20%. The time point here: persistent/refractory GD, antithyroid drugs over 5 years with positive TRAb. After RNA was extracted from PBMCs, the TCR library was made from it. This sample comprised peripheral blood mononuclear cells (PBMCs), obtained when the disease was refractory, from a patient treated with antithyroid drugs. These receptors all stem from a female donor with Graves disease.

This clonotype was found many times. CDR3 sequence reads: CSASTGGGETQYF. The CDR3 coding sequence is TGCAGTGCTAGTACAGGGGGCGGAGAGACCCAGTACTTC. The V call is TRBV20-1, the J call TRBJ2-5, with 9 positions matching TRBD1. V lost 3 bases to trimming and J lost 4 bases; unmatched junction nucleotides: 3. The germline CDR1 and CDR2 sequences are DFQATT and SNEGSKA (reference sequence). This CDR3 comprises 13 residues.

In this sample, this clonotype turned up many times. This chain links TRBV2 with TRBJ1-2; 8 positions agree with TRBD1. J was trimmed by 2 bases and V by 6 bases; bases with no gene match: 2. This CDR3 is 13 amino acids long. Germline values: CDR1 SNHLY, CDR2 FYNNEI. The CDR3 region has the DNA TGTGCCAGCAGCAGGACAGGGAACTATGGCTACACCTTC. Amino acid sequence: CASSRTGNYGYTF. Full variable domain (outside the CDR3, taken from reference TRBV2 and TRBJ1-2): EPEVTQTPSHQVTQMGQEVILRCVPISNHLYFYWYRQILGQKVEFLVSFYNNEISEKSEIFDDQFSVERPDGSNFTLKIRSTKLEDSAMYFCASSRTGNYGYTFGSGTRLTVV.

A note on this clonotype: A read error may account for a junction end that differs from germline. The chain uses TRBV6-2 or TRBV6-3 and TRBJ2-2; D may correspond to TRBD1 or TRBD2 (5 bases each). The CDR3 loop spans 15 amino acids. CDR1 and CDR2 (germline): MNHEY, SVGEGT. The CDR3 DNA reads TGTGCCATCAGTGAGGGGTCTAGCTCCACCGGGGAGCTGTTTTTT. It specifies CAISEGSSSTGELFF.

The CDR3 protein is CATTTGGEQYF. DNA for the CDR3: TGTGCCACCACGACAGGGGGCGAGCAGTACTTC. The chain employs TRBV19 and TRBJ2-7; TRBD1 matches 9 bases. The CDR3 spans 11 residues. V lost 10 bases to trimming and J lost 6 bases; unmatched junction nucleotides: 4. In germline, CDR1 is LNHDA, CDR2 SQIVND (reference sequence). The full variable domain, completed using reference TRBV19 and TRBJ2-7, is DGGITQSPKYLFRKEGQNVTLSCEQNLNHDAMYWYRQDPGQGLRLIYYSQIVNDFQKGDIAEGYSVSREKKESFPLTVTSAQKNPTAFYLCATTTGGEQYFGPGTRLTVT.

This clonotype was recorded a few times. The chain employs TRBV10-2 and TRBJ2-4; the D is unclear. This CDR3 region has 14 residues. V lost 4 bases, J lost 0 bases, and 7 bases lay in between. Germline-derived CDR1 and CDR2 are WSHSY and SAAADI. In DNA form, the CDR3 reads TGCGCCAGCAGTGCTTCTATAGCCAAAAACATTCAGTACTTC. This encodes CASSASIAKNIQYF.

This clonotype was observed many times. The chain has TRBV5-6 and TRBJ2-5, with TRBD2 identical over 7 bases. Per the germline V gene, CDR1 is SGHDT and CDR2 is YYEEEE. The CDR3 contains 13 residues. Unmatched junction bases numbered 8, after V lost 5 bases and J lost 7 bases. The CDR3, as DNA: TGTGCCAGCAGGGAAGGGACGGGAGGGACCCAGTACTTC. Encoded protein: CASREGTGGTQYF.